This T cell receptor beta chain was profiled in a study of blood T cell repertoires in COVID-19. V was shortened by 4 bases and J by 0 bases, with 19 bases between the two germline ends. The CDR3 loop spans 17 amino acids. Germline V gives CDR1 MNHNS, CDR2 SASEGT. Generated by immunoSEQ multiplex PCR, the TCRdb table keeps only in-frame clones and is missing some. Among about 180,000 clones listed, over 70% were seen once. The origin of this receptor is a man in his 60s who had been exposed to COVID-19. V and J are TRBV6-1 and TRBJ2-7, with a tentative D call TRBD1 (6 bases). Material for sequencing was PBMCs or T cells enriched from blood (not recorded which). CDR3 sequence: CASSALNGQRSSYEQYF. As DNA, the CDR3 is TGTGCCAGCAGTGCGCTTAATGGACAGAGAAGCTCCTACGAGCAGTACTTC.